Shown below are 10 T cell receptor beta chains from a single sample sequenced in a study of T cells in localized non-small cell lung cancer. Produced via immunoSEQ multiplex PCR; TCRdb's table is partial and in-frame only. The data show roughly 67,000 clones, about four fifths seen once. The sample consisted of peripheral blood, taken before any cancer treatment. All receptors derive from a female donor of 60 years or more with stage I lung adenocarcinoma.

The chain carries TRBV11-2 and TRBJ1-3; 7 bases are shared with TRBD1. Germline lookup yields CDR1 SGHAT and CDR2 FQNNGV. With V trimmed by 5 bases and J by 4 bases, 5 bases remained unmatched. This CDR3 spans 14 amino acids. The CDR3 DNA reads TGTGCCAGCAGCAAACAGGGGACAGGAAACACCATATATTTT. This translates into CASSKQGTGNTIYF.

This clone appeared a few times. The rearrangement links TRBV7-8 to TRBJ1-1; TRBD1 matches at 8 bases. CDR1 SGHVS and CDR2 FQNEAQ come from the germline V gene. V lost 1 base to trimming and J lost 1 base; unmatched junction nucleotides: 5. The CDR3 runs to 16 residues. The CDR3 region is CASSLGNRGSNTEAFF. In nucleotides, the CDR3 is TGTGCCAGCAGCTTAGGGAACAGGGGGTCGAACACTGAAGCTTTCTTT.

This chain uses TRBV7-9 with TRBJ2-7; D gene ambiguous. Germline V gene sequence: CDR1 SEHNR, CDR2 FQNEAQ (reference sequence). There are 13 residues in the CDR3. V lost 5 bases, J lost 4 bases, and 12 bases lay in between. The CDR3 loop is CASSKPLIYEQYF. CDR3 DNA sequence: TGTGCCAGCAGCAAACCCCTAATATACGAGCAGTACTTC.

V gene TRBV5-1 combines with J gene TRBJ2-7; possibly TRBD1 for D (6 bases). V lost 4 bases, J lost 2 bases, and 13 bases lay in between. This CDR3 comprises 14 residues. Germline CDR1 SGHRS, CDR2 YFSETQ. This CDR3 is CASSRMDSAYEQYF. CDR3 nucleotide sequence: TGCGCCAGCAGCCGGATGGACAGTGCCTACGAGCAGTACTTC.

This chain connects TRBV7-9 to TRBJ1-3, with D possibly TRBD1 on 5 matching bases. The V gene's germline CDR1 is SEHNR and CDR2 FQNEAQ (reference sequence). V dropped 5 bases and J dropped 0 bases, with 17 bases sitting between them. The CDR3 spans 17 residues. CDR3 region: CASSQGPPMSSGNTIYF. In DNA form, the CDR3 reads TGTGCCAGCAGCCAGGGACCACCTATGAGCTCTGGAAACACCATATATTTT.

The chain recombines TRBV29-1 with TRBJ1-1, with D unclear. With 7 bases removed from V and 1 base from J, the gap between germline ends came to 13 bases. The CDR3 has 13 amino acids. Germline V gene sequence: CDR1 SQVTM, CDR2 ANQGSEA. CDR3 nucleotides: TGCAGCGCCCGAATACCCGGGAACACTGAAGCTTTCTTT. Its protein product is CSARIPGNTEAFF.

The rearrangement joins TRBV2 to TRBJ1-2, with TRBD1 as a possible D gene (6 bases). The CDR3 spans 16 residues. Looked up from germline, CDR1 is SNHLY and CDR2 is FYNNEI. Trimming shortened V by 7 bases and J by 0 bases, and 18 bases separated the two germline ends. The CDR3: CASTRTAAASNYGYTF. For the CDR3, the DNA is TGTGCCAGCACGAGGACAGCCGCCGCTTCTAACTATGGCTACACCTTC. The full variable domain, rest sourced from reference TRBV2 and TRBJ1-2, is EPEVTQTPSHQVTQMGQEVILRCVPISNHLYFYWYRQILGQKVEFLVSFYNNEISEKSEIFDDQFSVERPDGSNFTLKIRSTKLEDSAMYFCASTRTAAASNYGYTFGSGTRLTVV.

V usage is TRBV7-2 and J usage is TRBJ2-3, with 12 positions matching TRBD2. The CDR3 runs 17 residues. The trim removed 4 bases at V and 2 bases at J, leaving 7 bases unmatched. Germline CDR1 is SGHTA and CDR2 is FQGNSA. The CDR3 reads CASSSYRTSGTTDTQYF. The CDR3 DNA follows: TGTGCCAGCAGCTCTTACCGGACTAGCGGGACCACAGATACGCAGTATTTT.

V gene TRBV7-9 combines with J gene TRBJ1-5, with D perhaps TRBD1 (6 bases). Trimming removed 5 bases at V and 5 bases at J, with 13 bases between. Germline CDR1 SEHNR, CDR2 FQNEAQ (reference sequence). This CDR3 is 14 amino acids long. CDR3 protein: CASSPTGSDQPQHF. The DNA for the CDR3 is TGTGCCAGCAGCCCTACAGGGTCGGATCAGCCCCAGCATTTT.

This clone was counted only a few times. V and J are TRBV1 and TRBJ2-3; the table's D call, TRBD2, has no DNA check behind it. TRBV1 is termed a pseudogene. The CDR3 length is 17 residues. For the CDR3, the DNA is TGCACCAGCAGCCAAGATCTTCGCGGGGGTAGCACAGATACGCAGTATTTT. It yields the protein CTSSQDLRGGSTDTQYF.